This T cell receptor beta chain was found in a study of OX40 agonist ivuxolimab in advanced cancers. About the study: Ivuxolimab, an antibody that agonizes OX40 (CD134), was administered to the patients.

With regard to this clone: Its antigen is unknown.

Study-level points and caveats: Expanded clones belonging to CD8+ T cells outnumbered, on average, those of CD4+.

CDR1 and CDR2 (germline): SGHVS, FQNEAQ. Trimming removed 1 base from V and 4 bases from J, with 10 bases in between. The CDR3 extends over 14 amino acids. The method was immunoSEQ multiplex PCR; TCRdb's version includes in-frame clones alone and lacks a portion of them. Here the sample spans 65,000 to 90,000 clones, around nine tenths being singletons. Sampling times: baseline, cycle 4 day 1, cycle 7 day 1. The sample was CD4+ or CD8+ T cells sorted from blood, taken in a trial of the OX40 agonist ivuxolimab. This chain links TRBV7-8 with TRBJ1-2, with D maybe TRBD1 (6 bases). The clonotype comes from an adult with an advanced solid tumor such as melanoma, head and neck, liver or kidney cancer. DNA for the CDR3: TGTGCCAGCAGCTTAGATGGGGGGCTCTATGGCTACACCTTC. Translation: CASSLDGGLYGYTF. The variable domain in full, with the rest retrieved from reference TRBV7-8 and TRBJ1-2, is GAGVSQSPRYKVAKRGQDVALRCDPISGHVSLFWYQQALGQGPEFLTYFQNEAQLDKSGLPSDRFFAERPEGSVSTLKIQRTQQEDSAVYLCASSLDGGLYGYTFGSGTRLTVV.